These T cell receptor beta chains were read from a single sample in a study of blood T cell repertoires in COVID-19. TCRdb's table, derived via immunoSEQ multiplex PCR, lists solely in-frame clones and lacks some. The sample holds some 320,000 clones, over 75% seen once. The sample taken for sequencing was peripheral blood. The receptors stem from a human donor in a cohort sampled during active COVID-19. CDR3s include the opening cysteine and the closing phenylalanine or tryptophan. The D gene is left open where the match is weak. Clone size is shown for a subset of rows, as once, few, many or a class of expanded clone.

abundance	v_gene	d_gene	j_gene	CDR3aa	CDR3nt
-	TRBV7-3	-	TRBJ2-3	CASSLGGPDTQYF	TGTGCCAGCAGCTTAGGGGGCCCGGATACGCAGTATTTT
-	TRBV9	-	TRBJ1-1	CASSPRLGGAHTEAFF	TGTGCCAGCAGCCCCCGACTTGGGGGGGCGCATACTGAAGCTTTCTTT
-	TRBV6-5	TRBD1	TRBJ2-3	CASSYRGGSSTDTQYF	TGTGCCAGCAGTTACCGAGGGGGCTCTAGCACAGATACGCAGTATTTT
once	TRBV6-5	-	TRBJ1-4	CASRGQGLEKLFF	TGTGCCAGCAGAGGGCAGGGCTTGGAAAAACTGTTTTTT
-	TRBV5-4	TRBD1	TRBJ1-2	CASSQDRGMGGYTF	TGTGCCAGCAGCCAGGACAGGGGCATGGGGGGCTACACCTTC
-	TRBV14	TRBD1	TRBJ1-6	CASSQEGQGLFSYNSPLHF	TGTGCCAGCAGCCAAGAGGGACAGGGTTTATTCTCCTATAATTCACCCCTCCACTTT
few	TRBV2	TRBD1	TRBJ1-5	CASRETGIGQPQHF	TGTGCCAGCAGGGAGACAGGGATAGGACAGCCCCAGCATTTT
-	TRBV5-6	TRBD1	TRBJ1-3	CASSGTAGNTIYF	TGTGCCAGCAGCGGGACAGCTGGAAACACCATATATTTT
-	TRBV5-1	-	TRBJ1-2	CASSLSHGRNYGYTF	TGCGCCAGCAGCTTGTCACACGGGAGGAACTATGGCTACACCTTC
once	TRBV27	-	TRBJ2-6	CASSQTRVPWSGANVLTF	TGTGCCAGCAGCCAGACCAGGGTTCCCTGGTCTGGGGCCAACGTCCTGACTTTC
-	TRBV30	-	TRBJ1-2	CAWSVARLYGYTF	TGTGCCTGGAGTGTAGCGCGCCTCTATGGCTACACCTTC
once	TRBV5-1	TRBD1	TRBJ1-1	CASSLTQGAGVEAFF	TGCGCCAGCAGCTTGACCCAGGGGGCGGGAGTTGAAGCTTTCTTT
once	TRBV5-5	TRBD1	TRBJ2-7	CASSLGTGTGIWYEQYF	TGTGCCAGCAGCTTGGGCACCGGGACAGGGATATGGTACGAGCAGTACTTC
-	TRBV29-1	-	TRBJ2-2	CSVEETAQRGTGELFF	TGCAGCGTTGAAGAGACGGCCCAGCGCGGCACCGGGGAGCTGTTTTTT
-	TRBV6-5	-	TRBJ2-7	CASRGAHRKTYEQYF	TGTGCCAGCAGGGGGGCCCACAGAAAAACCTACGAGCAGTACTTC
-	TRBV25-1	-	TRBJ2-2	CASSEYSSGELFF	TGTGCCAGCAGTGAATATTCGAGTGGGGAGCTGTTTTTT
few	TRBV5-5	TRBD1	TRBJ1-5	CASSPSTGGIQPQHF	TGTGCCAGCAGCCCGTCGACAGGGGGGATTCAGCCCCAGCATTTT
-	TRBV19	TRBD2	TRBJ2-7	CASRLAGVAGEQYF	TGTGCCAGTAGACTTGCCGGGGTAGCGGGCGAGCAGTACTTC
-	TRBV5-1	TRBD1	TRBJ1-4	CASSLAPGGSEKLFF	TGCGCCAGCAGCTTGGCCCCAGGGGGTAGCGAAAAACTGTTTTTT
-	TRBV5-6	TRBD1	TRBJ1-1	CASSLTGEDTEAFF	TGTGCCAGCAGCTTGACAGGGGAGGACACTGAAGCTTTCTTT
-	TRBV11-2	-	TRBJ1-4	CASSKDNNEKLFF	TGTGCCAGCAGCAAGGACAATAATGAAAAACTGTTTTTT
-	TRBV19	TRBD1	TRBJ1-5	CASTGQAVIGNQPQHF	TGTGCCAGTACAGGACAGGCTGTGATAGGCAATCAGCCCCAGCATTTT
-	TRBV6-2/TRBV6-3	-	TRBJ2-5	CASSYAAGPQYF	TGTGCCAGCAGTTATGCCGCAGGGCCCCAGTACTTC
-	TRBV30	-	TRBJ1-5	CAFGETGPPSNQPQHF	TGTGCCTTCGGGGAGACAGGACCCCCTAGCAATCAGCCCCAGCATTTT
-	TRBV1	-	TRBJ2-1	CTSSPCGQGRYNEQFF	TGCACCAGCAGCCCCTGTGGACAGGGGCGGTACAATGAGCAGTTCTTC
-	TRBV3-1/TRBV3-2	-	TRBJ2-7	CASSQERGHEQYF	TGTGCCAGCAGCCAAGAACGGGGTCACGAGCAGTACTTC
-	TRBV5-5	-	TRBJ1-2	CASSLVQGGNGYTF	TGTGCCAGCAGCTTGGTACAGGGAGGGAATGGCTACACCTTC
once	TRBV19	-	TRBJ1-1	CASSMGGEGTEAFF	TGTGCCAGTAGTATGGGAGGGGAAGGCACTGAAGCTTTCTTT
-	TRBV29-1	TRBD1	TRBJ1-3	CSVEDFKLGTDGNTIYF	TGCAGCGTTGAAGATTTTAAGCTGGGGACAGATGGAAACACCATATATTTT
-	TRBV13	TRBD2	TRBJ2-1	CASRTSGVGNEQFF	TGTGCCAGCCGCACTAGCGGGGTTGGAAATGAGCAGTTCTTC
-	TRBV7-9	-	TRBJ1-1	CASSLGTLRGNTEAFF	TGTGCCAGCAGCTTAGGTACCTTGAGAGGTAACACTGAAGCTTTCTTT
-	TRBV10-2	-	TRBJ2-7	CASRGQGPQYF	TGCGCCAGCAGGGGGCAGGGCCCGCAGTACTTC
few	TRBV2	TRBD1	TRBJ1-2	CASSYRQGIYGYTF	TGTGCCAGCAGTTATAGACAGGGGATCTATGGCTACACCTTC
-	TRBV5-1	-	TRBJ2-2	CASRQGRDGELFF	TGCGCCAGCAGACAGGGAAGAGACGGGGAGCTGTTTTTT
-	TRBV4-2	TRBD1	TRBJ1-1	CASSQDNRGTEAFF	TGTGCCAGCAGCCAAGATAACAGGGGCACTGAAGCTTTCTTT
once	TRBV19	-	TRBJ1-4	CASSMTGVKLFF	TGTGCCAGTAGTATGACAGGAGTAAAACTGTTTTTT
-	TRBV15	-	TRBJ1-3	CATSRGRYGPGNTIYF	TGTGCCACCAGCCGAGGGAGGTATGGTCCTGGAAACACCATATATTTT
-	TRBV6-4	-	TRBJ1-1	CASTYLREPSWDTEAFF	TGTGCCAGCACTTATCTCAGGGAACCCTCCTGGGACACTGAAGCTTTCTTT
once	TRBV15	-	TRBJ2-1	CATSRSPDRSGDEQFF	TGTGCCACCAGCAGAAGTCCGGACAGGTCGGGGGATGAGCAGTTCTTC
-	TRBV5-5	-	TRBJ1-5	CASSPGQLNQPQHF	TGTGCCAGCAGCCCAGGGCAGTTGAATCAGCCCCAGCATTTT
-	TRBV7-9	-	TRBJ2-6	CASSLRFGEAGANVLTF	TGTGCCAGCAGCTTACGATTCGGGGAGGCTGGGGCCAACGTCCTGACTTTC
-	TRBV30	-	TRBJ1-1	CAWSPGGRTEAFF	TGTGCCTGGAGCCCGGGGGGAAGGACTGAAGCTTTCTTT
-	TRBV13	-	TRBJ2-1	CASSHRNEQFF	TGTGCCAGCAGTCACAGGAATGAGCAGTTCTTC
once	TRBV3-1/TRBV3-2	TRBD2	TRBJ2-5	CASSQGERAGGQETQYF	TGTGCCAGCAGCCAAGGGGAGCGAGCGGGGGGACAGGAGACCCAGTACTTC
-	TRBV3-1/TRBV3-2	TRBD1	TRBJ2-3	CASLDRGRTDTQYF	TGTGCCAGCCTCGACAGGGGCCGCACAGATACGCAGTATTTT
-	TRBV24-1	TRBD2	TRBJ2-5	CATSDTLAIETQYF	TGTGCCACCAGTGACACACTAGCGATCGAGACCCAGTACTTC
-	TRBV27	-	TRBJ1-1	CASSPGPSRGNTEAFF	TGTGCCAGCAGCCCAGGACCGTCCCGGGGGAACACTGAAGCTTTCTTT
-	TRBV6-5	TRBD1	TRBJ1-1	CASRSTGATEAFF	TGTGCCAGCAGGTCAACAGGGGCCACTGAAGCTTTCTTT
-	TRBV6-5	TRBD1	TRBJ2-5	CASSLKDRGHETQYF	TGTGCCAGCAGTCTAAAGGACAGGGGGCACGAGACCCAGTACTTC
few	TRBV2	TRBD1	TRBJ1-2	CASSASGQGVIGYTF	TGTGCCAGCAGTGCCTCTGGACAGGGGGTAATTGGCTACACCTTC
-	TRBV2	TRBD1	TRBJ2-7	CAGSYHSGTGNEQYF	TGTGCCGGGTCTTACCACTCCGGGACAGGGAACGAGCAGTACTTC
-	TRBV10-3	TRBD2	TRBJ2-2	CAISDWTSGGLNTGELFF	TGTGCCATCAGTGATTGGACTAGCGGGGGTCTGAACACCGGGGAGCTGTTTTTT